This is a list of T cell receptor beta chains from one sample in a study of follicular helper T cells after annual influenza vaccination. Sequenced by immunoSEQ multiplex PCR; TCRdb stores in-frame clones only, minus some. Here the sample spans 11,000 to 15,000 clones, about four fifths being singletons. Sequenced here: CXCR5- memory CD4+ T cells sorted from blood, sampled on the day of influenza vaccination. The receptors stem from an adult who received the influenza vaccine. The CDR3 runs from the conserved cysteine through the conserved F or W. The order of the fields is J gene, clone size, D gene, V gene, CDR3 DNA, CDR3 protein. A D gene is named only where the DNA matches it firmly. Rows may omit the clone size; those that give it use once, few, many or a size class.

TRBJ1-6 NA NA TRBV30 TGTGCCTGGAGTTCAGGGGCGAATTCACCCCTCCACTTT CAWSSGANSPLHF
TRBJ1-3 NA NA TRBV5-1 TGCGCCAGCAGCTTGTATGGTTCTGGAAACACCATATATTTT CASSLYGSGNTIYF
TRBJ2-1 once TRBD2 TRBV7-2 TGTGCCAGCAGCTTAGGTCTAGCGGGGGGGGAGCAGTTCTTC CASSLGLAGGEQFF
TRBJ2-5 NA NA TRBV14 TGTGCCAGCAGCCTATACACGGTCGGGGAGACCCAGTACTTC CASSLYTVGETQYF
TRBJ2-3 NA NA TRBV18 TGTGCCAGCTCACAGGAAGGCACAGATACGCAGTATTTT CASSQEGTDTQYF
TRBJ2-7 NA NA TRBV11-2 TGTGCCAGCAGCCACCCCCTGGGATGGGGCTACGAGCAGTACTTC CASSHPLGWGYEQYF
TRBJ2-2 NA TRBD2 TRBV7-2 TGTGCCAGCAGCTCCAGCGGGGGGGCCGCCGGGGAGCTGTTTTTT CASSSSGGAAGELFF
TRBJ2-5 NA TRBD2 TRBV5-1 TGCGCCAGCAGCTGGAGCGGGGACTCGGAGACCCAGTACTTC CASSWSGDSETQYF
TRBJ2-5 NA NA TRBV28 TGTGCCAGCAGTTTAAGGACGCCCTCACGGGCGGAGACCCAGTACTTC CASSLRTPSRAETQYF
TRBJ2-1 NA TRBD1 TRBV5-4 TGTGCCAGCAGCGCCGGGACAGGGGCGGTTAATGAGCAGTTCTTC CASSAGTGAVNEQFF
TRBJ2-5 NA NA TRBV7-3 TGTGCCAGCAGCCCCCCTGGGGGCGAGACCCAGTACTTC CASSPPGGETQYF
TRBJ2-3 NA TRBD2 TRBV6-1 TGTGCCAGCATTCGACTAGCGAGCACAGATACGCAGTATTTT CASIRLASTDTQYF
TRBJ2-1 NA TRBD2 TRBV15 TGTGCCACCAGGCCATCGGCGGGGGGCTACAATGAGCAGTTCTTC CATRPSAGGYNEQFF
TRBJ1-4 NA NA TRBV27 TGTGCCAGCAGTTTTTCAGGGGATAGTGAAAAACTGTTTTTT CASSFSGDSEKLFF
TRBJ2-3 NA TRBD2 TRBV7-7 TGTGCCAGCAGCACCGGACTAGCGGGGCATACGCAGTATTTT CASSTGLAGHTQYF
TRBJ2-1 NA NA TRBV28 TGTGCCAGCAGTTCAGGGGGGAGCAATGAGCAGTTCTTC CASSSGGSNEQFF
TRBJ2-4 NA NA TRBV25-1 TGTGCCAGCAGTGAATACCTTGGCGGAAGAAACATTCAGTACTTC CASSEYLGGRNIQYF
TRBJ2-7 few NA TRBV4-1 TGCGCCAGCAGCCAAATCGACTTTATAGGGGGGGGCTCCTACGAGCAGTACTTC CASSQIDFIGGGSYEQYF
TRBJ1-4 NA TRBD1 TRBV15 TGTGCCACCAGCAGAGGACAGGGGAATGAAAAACTGTTTTTT CATSRGQGNEKLFF
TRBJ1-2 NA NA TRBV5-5 TGTGCCAGCAGCTCTGGAAAATTTGACTATGGCTACACCTTC CASSSGKFDYGYTF
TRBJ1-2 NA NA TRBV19 TGTGCCAGTAGTGGGGGCGGGGTAAATGGCTACACCTTC CASSGGGVNGYTF
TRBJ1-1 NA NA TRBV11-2 TGTGCCAGCAGCTTACACACTGAAGCTTTCTTT CASSLHTEAFF
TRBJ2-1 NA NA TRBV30 TGTGCCTGGGGGGAAGGGCGGGGTCTCGGCCAGAATGAGCAGTTCTTC CAWGEGRGLGQNEQFF
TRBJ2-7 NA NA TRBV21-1 TGTGCCAGCAGCAGATTACAGGGGGTCAGCTCCTACGAGCAGTACTTC CASSRLQGVSSYEQYF
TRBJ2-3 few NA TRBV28 TGTGCCAGCAGTTTCCAGGGATCAGATACGCAGTATTTT CASSFQGSDTQYF
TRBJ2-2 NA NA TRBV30 TGTGCCTGGGGAAAAGGGGGGAGCACCGGGGAGCTGTTTTTT CAWGKGGSTGELFF
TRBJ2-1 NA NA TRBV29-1 TGCAGCGCCTTGGGGGGTGGCAACGCCCGGGGTGAGCAGTTCTTC CSALGGGNARGEQFF
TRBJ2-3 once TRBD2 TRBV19 TGTGCCAGTAGTATACGAGCGGGGGGGCCAGATACGCAGTATTTT CASSIRAGGPDTQYF
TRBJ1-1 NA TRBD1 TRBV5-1 TGCGCCAGCAGCTTGTTGGGACAGGGAGGGACTGAAGCTTTCTTT CASSLLGQGGTEAFF
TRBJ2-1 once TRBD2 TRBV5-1 TGCGCCAGCAGCCAAAATTTCGGGACTAGCGGGACCAATGAGCAGTTCTTC CASSQNFGTSGTNEQFF
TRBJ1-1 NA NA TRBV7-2 TGTGCCAGCAGCCAGCGGTCAGGACTGAACACTGAAGCTTTCTTT CASSQRSGLNTEAFF
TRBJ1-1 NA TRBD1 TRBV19 TGTGCCAGTAGTATTGGGCAGGGGGGCACTGAAGCTTTCTTT CASSIGQGGTEAFF
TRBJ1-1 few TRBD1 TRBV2 TGTGCCAGCAGTGAAGTAGGGGGCTCTGAAGCTTTCTTT CASSEVGGSEAFF
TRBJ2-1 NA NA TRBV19 TGTGCCAGTACCCCGGGACATACCGGGGGGGAGCAGTTCTTC CASTPGHTGGEQFF
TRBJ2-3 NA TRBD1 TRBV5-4 TGTGCCAGCAGCTTGATCTACGGACAGGTCGGAACGGATACGCAGTATTTT CASSLIYGQVGTDTQYF
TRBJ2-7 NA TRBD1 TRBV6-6 TGTGCCAGCAGGCCGAACCGGGACAGGGACTACGAGCAGTACTTC CASRPNRDRDYEQYF
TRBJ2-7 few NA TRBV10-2 TGCGCCAGCAGTGAGTCGGAGGTGCAGTACTTC CASSESEVQYF
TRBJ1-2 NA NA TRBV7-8 TGTGCCAGCAGCTCAGGAAGTACTAACTATGGCTACACCTTC CASSSGSTNYGYTF
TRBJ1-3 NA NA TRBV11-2 TGTGCCAGCAGCCCCGCGACAGGCGTAAACTCTGGAAACACCATATATTTT CASSPATGVNSGNTIYF
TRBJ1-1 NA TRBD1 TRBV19 TGTGCCAGTTCCGGACAGGGATATACTGAAGCTTTCTTT CASSGQGYTEAFF
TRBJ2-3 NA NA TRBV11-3 TGTGCCAGCAGCTTAACCCGGGCCGGAGGAGATACGCAGTATTTT CASSLTRAGGDTQYF
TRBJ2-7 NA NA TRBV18 TGTGCCAGCTCACAAATTATTAGCTCCTACGAGCAGTACTTC CASSQIISSYEQYF
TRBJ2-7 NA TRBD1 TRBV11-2 TGTGCCAGCAGCTCACGGACAGGCGGAACGTACGAGCAGTACTTC CASSSRTGGTYEQYF
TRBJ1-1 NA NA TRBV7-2 TGTGCCAGCAGCCCCCCCAGAAACACTGAAGCTTTCTTT CASSPPRNTEAFF
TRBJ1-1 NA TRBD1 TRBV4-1 TGCGCCAGCAGCCAAGTGGTCCGGACAGGACGCACTGAAGCTTTCTTT CASSQVVRTGRTEAFF
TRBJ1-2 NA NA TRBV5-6 TGTGCCAGCAGCCCTCTAAGGGGTCAGGACTATGGCTACACCTTC CASSPLRGQDYGYTF
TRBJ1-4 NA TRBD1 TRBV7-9 TGTGCCAGCATCCCGACAGGGGGAGCTAATGAAAAACTGTTTTTT CASIPTGGANEKLFF